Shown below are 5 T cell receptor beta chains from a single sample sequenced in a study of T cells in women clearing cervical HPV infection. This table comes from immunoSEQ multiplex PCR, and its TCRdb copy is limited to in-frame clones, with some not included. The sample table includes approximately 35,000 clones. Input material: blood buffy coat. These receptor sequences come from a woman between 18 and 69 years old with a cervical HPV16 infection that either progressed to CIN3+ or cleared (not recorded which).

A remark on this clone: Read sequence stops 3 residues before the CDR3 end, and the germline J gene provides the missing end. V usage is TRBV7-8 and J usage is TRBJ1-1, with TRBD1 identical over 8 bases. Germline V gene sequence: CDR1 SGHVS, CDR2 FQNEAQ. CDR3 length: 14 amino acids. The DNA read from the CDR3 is TGTGCCAGCAGCCCTACTGACAGGGGAGCAGGT. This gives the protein CASSPTDRGAG. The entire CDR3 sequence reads CASSPTDRGAGAFF.

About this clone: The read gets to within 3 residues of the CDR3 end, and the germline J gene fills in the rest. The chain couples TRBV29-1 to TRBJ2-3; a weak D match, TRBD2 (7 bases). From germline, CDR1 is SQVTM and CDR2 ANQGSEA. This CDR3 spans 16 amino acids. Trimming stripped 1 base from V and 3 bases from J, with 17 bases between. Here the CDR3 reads CSVEAKGGWQTDTQYF. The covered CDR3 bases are TGCAGCGTTGAAGCTAAGGGGGGGTGGCAAACAGATACG.

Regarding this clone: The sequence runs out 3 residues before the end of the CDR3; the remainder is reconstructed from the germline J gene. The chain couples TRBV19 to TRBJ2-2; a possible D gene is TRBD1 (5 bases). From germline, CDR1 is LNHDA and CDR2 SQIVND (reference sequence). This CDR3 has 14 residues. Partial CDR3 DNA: TGTGCCAGTAGTATGTTTTCTGGGGCCAACGTG. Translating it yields CASSMFSGANV. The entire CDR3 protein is CASSMFSGANVLFF. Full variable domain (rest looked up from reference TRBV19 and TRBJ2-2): DGGITQSPKYLFRKEGQNVTLSCEQNLNHDAMYWYRQDPGQGLRLIYYSQIVNDFQKGDIAEGYSVSREKKESFPLTVTSAQKNPTAFYLCASSMFSGANVLFFGEGSRLTVL.

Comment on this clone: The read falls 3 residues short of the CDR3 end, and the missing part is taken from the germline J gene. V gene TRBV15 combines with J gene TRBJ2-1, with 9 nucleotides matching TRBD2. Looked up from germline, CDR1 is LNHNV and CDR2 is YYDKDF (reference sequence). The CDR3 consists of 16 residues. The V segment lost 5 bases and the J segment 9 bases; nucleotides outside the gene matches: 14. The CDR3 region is CATSGNTGTSSFEQFF. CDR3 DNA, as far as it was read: TGTGCCACCAGCGGGAACACCGGGACTAGCTCCTTTGAG.

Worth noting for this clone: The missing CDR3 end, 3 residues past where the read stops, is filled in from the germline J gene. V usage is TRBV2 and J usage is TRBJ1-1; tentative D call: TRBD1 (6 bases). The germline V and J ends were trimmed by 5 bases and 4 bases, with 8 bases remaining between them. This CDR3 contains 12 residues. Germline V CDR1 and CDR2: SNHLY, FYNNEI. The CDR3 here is CASSNRVTEAFF. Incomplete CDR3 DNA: TGTGCCAGCAGTAACAGGGTCACTGAA.